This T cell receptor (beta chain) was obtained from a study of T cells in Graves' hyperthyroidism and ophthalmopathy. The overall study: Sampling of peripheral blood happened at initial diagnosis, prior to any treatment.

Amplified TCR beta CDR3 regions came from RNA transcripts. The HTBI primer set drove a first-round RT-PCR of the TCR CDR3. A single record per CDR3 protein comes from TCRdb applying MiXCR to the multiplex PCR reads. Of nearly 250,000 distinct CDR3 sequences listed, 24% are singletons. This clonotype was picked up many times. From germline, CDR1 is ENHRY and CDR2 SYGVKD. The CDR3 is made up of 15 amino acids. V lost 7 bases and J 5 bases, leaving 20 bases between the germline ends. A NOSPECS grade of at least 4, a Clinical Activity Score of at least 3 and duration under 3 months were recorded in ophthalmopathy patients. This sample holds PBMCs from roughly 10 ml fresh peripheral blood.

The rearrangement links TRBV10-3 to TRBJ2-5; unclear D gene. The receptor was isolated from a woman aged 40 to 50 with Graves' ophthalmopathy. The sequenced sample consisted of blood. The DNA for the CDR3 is TGTGCCATCATTGCCGTCGGTGGTTTGAGCGAGACCCAGTACTTC. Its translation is CAIIAVGGLSETQYF.